This TCR beta chain was obtained from a study of metastatic and nonmetastatic thyroid tumors. Study background: The comparison covered peripheral blood and tumor or nodule tissue in malignant and benign thyroid patients. The study, taken as a whole, reports: Malignant tumors reportedly showed significantly higher TCR beta diversity than benign nodules in both blood and tumor.

This clone has a handful of counts. Its cognate antigen is unknown. Per the study methods: Between-group CDR3 differences, defined by clinicopathological status, yielded a distant-metastasis classifier for papillary thyroid cancer. Through MiXCR, TCRdb re-clonotyped the PCR reads. The V and J calls and clone size are TCRdb's, not the authors'. The table lists several thousand clones, under 35% of them singletons. Prior to thyroid surgery, none of the patients had received any treatment. This CDR3 is 16 amino acids long. The germline V gene has CDR1 LGHDT and CDR2 YNNKEL (reference sequence). Trimming took 1 base from V and 4 from J, leaving 15 bases between them.

Sequenced sample: tumor tissue. This sequence originates from a female donor with papillary thyroid cancer or a benign thyroid nodule (not recorded which). Some clones in this sample may be carry-over from other donors' samples. The chain links TRBV3-1 to TRBJ2-3; D might be TRBD2 (5 bases). This chain's CDR3 is CASSQGVSAPSDTQYF. For the CDR3, the DNA is TGTGCCAGCAGCCAAGGTGTTAGCGCGCCCTCAGATACGCAGTATTTT.